The 2 T cell receptor beta chains listed next were all sequenced from one sample in a study of T-cell memory formation after mild COVID-19. TCRdb itself ran the 5' RACE reads through MiXCR, one entry per CDR3 protein. The top ten hold about 12% of the sample, which has around 370,000 distinct CDR3 sequences, roughly 21% seen once. The sample comprised PBMCs or a T cell subset sorted from them (not recorded which). The source of these receptors is an adult woman who had mild COVID-19 (a few samples of this study predate the infection). Cell type and time point are not known.

The chain joins TRBV12-3 or TRBV12-4 to TRBJ1-5; maybe TRBD1 (5 bases). Deletions cut 1 base from V and 4 bases from J, with 20 bases between. CDR3 length: 18 residues. This CDR3 reads CASSLVGPGLGGNQPQHF. The CDR3 DNA follows: TGTGCCAGCAGTTTAGTTGGGCCGGGACTTGGCGGAAATCAGCCCCAGCATTTT.

This clonotype was counted only a few times. The chain carries TRBV5-1 and TRBJ2-1; 10 bases are a match to TRBD2. Per germline, CDR1 SGHRS and CDR2 YFSETQ. After removal of 3 bases from V and 9 bases from J, the junction contained 15 bases not matched to a gene. CDR3 length: 17 amino acids. The CDR3 DNA follows: TGCGCCAGCAGCTCCGCGAGGCTAGCGGGGGTTGATAGTGAGCAGTTCTTC. This translates into CASSSARLAGVDSEQFF. The full variable domain, completed using reference TRBV5-1 and TRBJ2-1, is KAGVTQTPRYLIKTRGQQVTLSCSPISGHRSVSWYQQTPGQGLQFLFEYFSETQRNKGNFPGRFSGRQFSNSRSEMNVSTLELGDSALYLCASSSARLAGVDSEQFFGPGTRLTVL.